This T cell receptor (beta chain) was sequenced in a study of cytomegalovirus exposure and HLA in healthy donors. Study-wide results and limits: Rare TCR sequences predominated, though certain public TCRs were found in many donors. Altogether, 160 or so TCR beta chains were recorded as cytomegalovirus-associated. There were some V segments, including TRBV6-2 and TRBV6-3, excluded as indistinguishable.

As for this clone: Its target is unknown.

V trimming: 5 bases; J trimming: 6 bases; junction bases outside the gene matches: 7. CDR3 length: 15 residues. Germline loops: CDR1 PRHDT, CDR2 FYEKMQ (reference sequence). It was with 60 Vbeta and 13 Jbeta primers that the PCR ran. Generated by immunoSEQ multiplex PCR, the TCRdb table keeps only in-frame clones and is missing some. The table records about 98,000 clones, about two thirds of them present only once. The sequenced sample was PBMCs. The receptor was derived from a female donor in good health and CMV-seronegative. This chain connects TRBV13 to TRBJ1-2, with 12 nucleotides matching TRBD1. The CDR3 bases are TGTGCCAGCAGCCCCCCGGGACAGGGGGCGCATGGCTACACCTTC. Protein product: CASSPPGQGAHGYTF.